The next 26 T cell receptor beta chains were all read from a single sample in a study of blood T cells in healthy people across ages. Through a sample-barcoded 5' primer and a J-beta primer mix, a second PCR was run for roughly 7 to 11 cycles. A single record per CDR3 protein comes from TCRdb applying MiXCR to the 5' RACE reads. The sample consists of about 780,000 distinct CDR3 sequences, 46% of them appearing once. The source material was blood. All receptors derive from a man older than 75 in good health.

This clonotype was found many times. V and J are TRBV29-1 and TRBJ2-6, with 10 bases lining up with TRBD2. The CDR3 totals 18 residues. CDR1 SQVTM and CDR2 ANQGSEA come from the germline V gene. V gave up 4 bases and J gave up 4 bases; unmatched junction bases: 13. The CDR3 loop reads CSVVESLAGVSGANVLTF. The DNA of the CDR3 is TGCAGCGTTGTGGAGAGTCTAGCGGGAGTATCCGGGGCCAACGTCCTGACTTTC. The entire variable domain, with the rest obtained from reference TRBV29-1 and TRBJ2-6, is as follows: SAVISQKPSRDICQRGTSLTIQCQVDSQVTMMFWYRQQPGQSLTLIATANQGSEATYESGFVIDKFPISRPNLTFSTLTVSNMSPEDSSIYLCSVVESLAGVSGANVLTFGAGSRLTVL.

CDR3 in amino acids: CASSQVQGLGEKLFF. Written as DNA, the CDR3 is TGCGCCAGCAGCCAAGTCCAGGGGTTAGGTGAAAAACTGTTTTTT. V is TRBV4-1 and J is TRBJ1-4; TRBD1 is a possible D gene (6 bases). V lost 1 base, J lost 7 bases, and 13 bases lay in between. The CDR3 loop spans 15 amino acids. Germline V lookup: CDR1 MGHRA, CDR2 YSYEKL.

In this sample, this clonotype turned up once. The V gene is TRBV6-5, the J gene TRBJ1-2; 7 bases are a match to TRBD1. The germline CDR1 and CDR2 sequences are MNHEY and SVGAGI. Trimming removed 4 bases from V and 3 bases from J; junction bases left unmatched: 8. This CDR3 has 15 amino acids. The CDR3 sequence is CASSSQGGVYYGYTF. The CDR3 bases are TGTGCCAGCAGTTCCCAGGGGGGGGTTTACTATGGCTACACCTTC.

This chain's CDR3 is CAWSRQGTYEQYF. Here the CDR3 DNA reads TGTGCCTGGAGTCGTCAAGGGACCTACGAGCAGTACTTC. This chain uses TRBV30 with TRBJ2-5; D not resolved. The end of the DNA aligns better with TRBJ2-7, so the J call may be wrong. There are 13 residues in the CDR3. Germline assignment: CDR1 GTSNPN and CDR2 SVGIG (reference sequence).

This clonotype came up a few times. This rearrangement joins TRBV10-3 to TRBJ2-2, with 10 bases fitting TRBD2. The J segment lost 0 bases and the V segment lost 0 bases, leaving 7 bases of the junction unmatched. This CDR3 region has 19 residues. Germline V lookup: CDR1 ENHRY, CDR2 SYGVKD. Here the CDR3 reads CAISESLTSGIANTGELFF. The CDR3 region has the DNA TGTGCCATCAGTGAGTCGTTAACTAGCGGGATAGCGAACACCGGGGAGCTGTTTTTT.

This sequence joins TRBV20-1 and TRBJ2-3; no reliable D call. Trimming took off 2 bases at V and 4 bases at J, with 10 bases between the two ends. Germline V lookup: CDR1 DFQATT, CDR2 SNEGSKA (reference sequence). The CDR3 has 13 amino acids. CDR3 region: CSARNLAADTQYF. As DNA, the CDR3 is TGCAGTGCTAGAAATTTGGCCGCAGATACGCAGTATTTT.

This chain joins TRBV12-3 or TRBV12-4 and TRBJ2-3; D not certain. This CDR3 region has 14 residues. The V and J ends lost 6 bases and 1 base respectively, with 11 bases between them. The CDR3: CASRFPGRTDTQYF. CDR3 coding DNA: TGTGCCAGCAGGTTTCCCGGGCGCACAGATACGCAGTATTTT.

V is TRBV4-3 and J is TRBJ2-6, with TRBD1 as a possible D gene (6 bases). Germline V CDR1 and CDR2: LGHNA, YSLEER. The CDR3 loop spans 19 amino acids. V lost 4 bases and J lost 0, with 19 bases in between. CDR3 residues: CASSPRYQGLDSGANVLTF. Written as DNA, the CDR3 is TGCGCCAGCAGCCCAAGATACCAGGGGCTTGACTCTGGGGCCAACGTCCTGACTTTC.

This clonotype appeared a few times. This chain links TRBV30 with TRBJ2-7, with TRBD2 matching over 10 bases. The V segment lost 0 bases and the J segment 1 base; nucleotides outside the gene matches: 3. Germline loops: CDR1 GTSNPN, CDR2 SVGIG (reference sequence). The CDR3 is 15 residues long. Here the CDR3 DNA reads TGTGCCTGGAGTGTAGAGCGGGGGGGGTCCTACGAGCAGTACTTC. Its translation: CAWSVERGGSYEQYF.

This clonotype was observed a handful of times. V usage is TRBV28 and J usage is TRBJ2-1, with 12 bases identical to TRBD2. The CDR3 sequence is 17 residues long. Germline loops: CDR1 MDHEN, CDR2 SYDVKM. With 7 bases clipped from V and 4 bases from J, the junction kept 11 bases outside the gene matches. CDR3 DNA: TGTGCCAGCACCTCCCCTGCAGGACTAGCGGGGTACAATGAGCAGTTCTTC. It specifies CASTSPAGLAGYNEQFF.

CDR3 loop: CASSPSPSYNEQYF. In DNA, the CDR3 is TGTGCCAGCAGCCCTAGCCCGTCCTACAATGAGCAGTACTTC. The genes are TRBV9 and TRBJ2-7; D may be TRBD2 (5 bases). Germline V gives CDR1 SGDLS, CDR2 YYNGEE. V lost 4 bases and J 7 bases, leaving 18 bases between the germline ends. This CDR3 has 14 residues.

This CDR3 is CSAMGGTSGYEQYF. CDR3 nucleotide sequence: TGCAGTGCTATGGGGGGGACTAGCGGCTACGAGCAGTACTTC. The rearrangement joins TRBV20-1 to TRBJ2-7, with 11 bases lining up with TRBD2. This CDR3 comprises 14 residues. From germline, CDR1 is DFQATT and CDR2 SNEGSKA (reference sequence). Unmatched junction bases numbered 5, after V lost 4 bases and J lost 3 bases.

The CDR3 sequence is CSVEWGEGYSYNEQYF. CDR3 sequence (DNA): TGCAGCGTTGAATGGGGGGAAGGTTACTCCTACAATGAGCAGTACTTC. The rearrangement uses TRBV29-1 and TRBJ2-7; D perhaps matches TRBD2 (6 bases). Germline CDR1 is SQVTM and CDR2 is ANQGSEA. Trimming cost V 2 bases and J 7 bases, with 24 bases left between them. This CDR3 contains 16 residues.

This chain links TRBV5-6 with TRBJ1-2, with D possibly matching TRBD1 (6 bases). Per germline, CDR1 SGHDT and CDR2 YYEEEE. The CDR3 consists of 14 residues. Trimming took off 4 bases at V and 6 bases at J, with 16 bases between the two ends. Written as DNA, the CDR3 is TGTGCCAGCAGCAGAATACAGGGCTCGAATGGCTACACCTTC. Translation: CASSRIQGSNGYTF.

Remarks on this clonotype: An end of the junction does not agree with germline; a read error may underlie this. The chain recombines TRBV6-2 or TRBV6-3 with TRBJ2-7; D may be TRBD1 (5 bases). The germline gives CDR1 MNHEY, CDR2 SVGEGT. This CDR3 contains 14 residues. The CDR3 bases are TGTGCCAGCTGTTACTCGGCCAGGGCAGAAAAGCAGTACTTC. This gives the protein CASCYSARAEKQYF.

V gene TRBV20-1 combines with J gene TRBJ2-1; 15 bases agree with TRBD2. Trimming removed 0 bases from V and 8 bases from J; junction bases left unmatched: 8. CDR1 and CDR2 (germline): DFQATT, SNEGSKA (reference sequence). This CDR3 is built from 17 residues. The CDR3 reads CSARDHGLAGGFDEQFF. As DNA, the CDR3 is TGCAGTGCTAGAGACCACGGACTAGCGGGAGGGTTTGATGAGCAGTTCTTC.

The gene calls are TRBV14 and TRBJ1-4; D is perhaps TRBD1 (5 bases). The V end lost 6 bases, the J end lost 5 bases, and 16 bases lay between the germline ends. CDR3 length: 15 residues. The germline CDR1 and CDR2 sequences are SGHDN and FVKESK. CDR3 in DNA: TGTGCCAGCAGTCAGGTGACAGCGAGAAATGAAAAACTGTTTTTT. Its translation is CASSQVTARNEKLFF.

In this sample, this clonotype turned up a few times. This chain uses TRBV5-1 with TRBJ2-5; 14 nucleotides line up with TRBD2. The end of the DNA fits TRBJ2-7 better, so the J call may be wrong. Looked up from germline, CDR1 is SGHRS and CDR2 is YFSETQ. The CDR3 extends over 15 amino acids. CDR3 nucleotide sequence: TGCGCCAGCAGTGGGACTAGCGGGAGCGTCAACGAGCAGTACTTC. Translation gives CASSGTSGSVNEQYF.

The chain combines TRBV14 with TRBJ2-5, with unresolved D. Deletions cut 0 bases from V and 11 bases from J, with 13 bases between. Germline lookup yields CDR1 SGHDN and CDR2 FVKESK. This CDR3 contains 13 residues. CDR3 in DNA: TGTGCCAGCAGCCAAGATCTTTCTGGAGAGCAGTACTTC. Its protein product is CASSQDLSGEQYF.

The table lists this clonotype with a few counts. The V call is TRBV20-1, the J call TRBJ2-3; 15 nucleotides align to TRBD2. In germline, CDR1 is DFQATT, CDR2 SNEGSKA (reference sequence). With V trimmed by 6 bases and J by 6 bases, 10 bases remained unmatched. The CDR3 spans 16 residues. The CDR3 region is CSAAGTSGRPGDTQYF. Written as DNA, the CDR3 is TGCAGTGCGGCCGGGACTAGCGGGAGGCCAGGGGATACGCAGTATTTT.

This clonotype was detected once. The V and J genes are TRBV29-1 and TRBJ2-5, with D unresolved. The CDR3 has 13 residues. Germline CDR1 SQVTM, CDR2 ANQGSEA. V shed 4 bases and J shed 1 base, with 10 bases lying between them. The CDR3 sequence: CSVARALQETQYF. CDR3 bases: TGCAGCGTTGCCCGGGCTCTCCAAGAGACCCAGTACTTC.

In DNA, the CDR3 is TGTGCCAGTACAGGGGGCAATCAGCCCCAGCATTTT. Its translation is CASTGGNQPQHF. The J gene is TRBJ1-5, the V gene TRBV28; 7 bases are a match to TRBD1. Trimming at V came to 9 bases and at J to 2 bases, leaving 1 base not matched to a gene. The CDR3 is 12 residues long. Germline-derived CDR1 and CDR2 are MDHEN and SYDVKM.

The rearrangement uses TRBV20-1 and TRBJ2-5; 7 bases are shared with TRBD1. Germline-derived CDR1 and CDR2 are DFQATT and SNEGSKA (reference sequence). The junction had 8 bases not matched to a gene; V was cut back by 2 bases and J by 2 bases. The CDR3 covers 15 residues. The CDR3 sequence: CSARPGGMRQETQYF. The CDR3 DNA reads as TGCAGTGCTAGACCAGGGGGAATGAGGCAAGAGACCCAGTACTTC.

This clonotype has a handful of counts. The CDR3, as DNA: TGTGCCATCAGTAGAGAGCGGGGAAGAAACACAGATACGCAGTATTTT. Translation: CAISRERGRNTDTQYF. The rearrangement joins TRBV10-3 to TRBJ2-3; 7 bases match TRBD2. CDR3 length equals 16 residues. Germline CDR1 ENHRY, CDR2 SYGVKD. V shed 5 bases, J shed 2 bases, and the junction held 10 bases outside the gene matches.

This clonotype showed up just a few times. The rearrangement uses TRBV12-3 or TRBV12-4 and TRBJ2-1, with TRBD1 matching 8 bases. This CDR3 contains 15 residues. The ends lost 5 bases at V and 3 bases at J; junction bases unmatched: 6. CDR3 sequence reads: CASSEDRGHYNEQFF. The CDR3 nucleotides read TGTGCCAGCAGTGAAGACAGGGGCCACTACAATGAGCAGTTCTTC.

The rearrangement uses TRBV7-2 and TRBJ2-2; D may correspond to TRBD1 or TRBD2 (6 bases each). This CDR3 is built from 16 residues. In germline, CDR1 is SGHTA, CDR2 FQGNSA. V gave up 5 bases and J gave up 6 bases, with 19 bases separating them. DNA of the CDR3: TGTGCCAGCAGCCCCAGGACTGATAGGGGGGCCGGGGAGCTGTTTTTT. Translation gives CASSPRTDRGAGELFF.